The rows below give T cell receptor beta chains drawn from one sample of a study of blood T cell repertoires in COVID-19. Here immunoSEQ multiplex PCR was the method, and the copy in TCRdb shows in-frame clones only, minus some. The sample contains about 73,000 clones, roughly 80% of which appear only once. Sequencing used peripheral blood. Receptors were obtained from a man aged 70-80 years with COVID-19, enrolled during active disease. CDR3s include the opening cysteine and the closing phenylalanine or tryptophan. Each record gives: D gene, V gene, clone size, J gene, CDR3 DNA, CDR3 protein. The D gene is left open where the match is weak. The size field is filled for only some rows; it gives once, few, many or a size class.

D: NA
V: TRBV5-1
size: NA
J: TRBJ2-1
DNA: TGCGCCAGCAGCTTGGGTCAGGGAGGATTCTACAATGAGCAGTTCTTC
CDR3: CASSLGQGGFYNEQFF

D: NA
V: TRBV29-1
size: NA
J: TRBJ2-5
DNA: TGCAGCGTTAAACGGACAGCTCAAGAGACCCAGTACTTC
CDR3: CSVKRTAQETQYF

D: TRBD1
V: TRBV4-3
size: NA
J: TRBJ1-5
DNA: TGCGCCAGCAGCCGTGGACAGGGTCAGCCCCAGCATTTT
CDR3: CASSRGQGQPQHF

D: NA
V: TRBV13
size: NA
J: TRBJ1-4
DNA: TGTGCCAGCAGCTTAACCGGGGAGGGGAAGGAAAAACTGTTTTTT
CDR3: CASSLTGEGKEKLFF

D: TRBD1
V: TRBV27
size: NA
J: TRBJ1-6
DNA: TGTGCCAGCAGTTTGGACCGACAGGGAAGTTCACCCCTCCACTTT
CDR3: CASSLDRQGSSPLHF

D: NA
V: TRBV6-2/TRBV6-3
size: NA
J: TRBJ1-5
DNA: TGTGCCAGCAGTACCCCCCCCGGCGGTCAGCCCCAGCATTTT
CDR3: CASSTPPGGQPQHF

D: TRBD1
V: TRBV30
size: once
J: TRBJ1-5
DNA: TGTGCCTGGAGTGGAAACAGGGGGGATCAGCCCCAGCATTTT
CDR3: CAWSGNRGDQPQHF

D: TRBD2
V: TRBV4-2
size: once
J: TRBJ2-7
DNA: TGTGCCAGCAGCCAAGACTATCTAGCGGACTCCTACGAGCAGTACTTC
CDR3: CASSQDYLADSYEQYF

D: NA
V: TRBV7-9
size: NA
J: TRBJ1-1
DNA: TGTGCCAGCAGCTTCAGGGCACCTTTCATGAACACTGAAGCTTTCTTT
CDR3: CASSFRAPFMNTEAFF

D: NA
V: TRBV5-1
size: NA
J: TRBJ1-2
DNA: TGCGCCAGCAGCTTGAGAAGCGACTGGAGTGGCTACACCTTC
CDR3: CASSLRSDWSGYTF

D: NA
V: TRBV28
size: NA
J: TRBJ1-1
DNA: TGTGCCAGCTCTACCATGAACACTGAAGCTTTCTTT
CDR3: CASSTMNTEAFF

D: NA
V: TRBV4-2
size: NA
J: TRBJ1-1
DNA: TGTGCCAGCAGCCAAGATGGGTACAGCTTGAACACTGAAGCTTTCTTT
CDR3: CASSQDGYSLNTEAFF

D: NA
V: TRBV19
size: NA
J: TRBJ1-1
DNA: TGTGCCAGTAGTACCCAGGGGAACACTGAAGCTTTCTTT
CDR3: CASSTQGNTEAFF

D: NA
V: TRBV21-1
size: NA
J: TRBJ1-2
DNA: TGTGCCAGCAGCAAACTTGACAGGGATAGCGGCTACACCTTC
CDR3: CASSKLDRDSGYTF

D: TRBD2
V: TRBV28
size: NA
J: TRBJ2-7
DNA: TGTGCCAGCAGACATCTCGGGGGGGGCTCCTACGAGCAGTACTTC
CDR3: CASRHLGGGSYEQYF

D: NA
V: TRBV14
size: NA
J: TRBJ2-3
DNA: TGTGCCAGCAGCCGGGCCAGGGGAGCTTATACGCAGTATTTT
CDR3: CASSRARGAYTQYF

D: TRBD1
V: TRBV7-8
size: once
J: TRBJ2-7
DNA: TGTGCCAGCAGCCCCGGGACAGGGGTATCCGAGCAGTACTTC
CDR3: CASSPGTGVSEQYF